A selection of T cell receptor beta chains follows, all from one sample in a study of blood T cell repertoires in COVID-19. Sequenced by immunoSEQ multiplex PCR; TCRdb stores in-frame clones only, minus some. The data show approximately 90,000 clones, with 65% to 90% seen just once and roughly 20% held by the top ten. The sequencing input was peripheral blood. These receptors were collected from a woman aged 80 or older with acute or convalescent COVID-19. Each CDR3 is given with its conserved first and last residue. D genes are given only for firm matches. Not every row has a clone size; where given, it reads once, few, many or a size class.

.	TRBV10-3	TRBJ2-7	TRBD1	CAISESKGQQSYEQYF	TGTGCCATCAGTGAGTCGAAGGGACAGCAGTCCTACGAGCAGTACTTC
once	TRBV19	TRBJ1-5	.	CASSIGAVSNQPQHF	TGTGCCAGTAGTATAGGGGCAGTCAGCAATCAGCCCCAGCATTTT
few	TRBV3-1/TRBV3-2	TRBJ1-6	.	CASSHRGSKYSPLHF	TGTGCCAGCAGCCATCGGGGGTCTAAATATTCACCCCTCCACTTT
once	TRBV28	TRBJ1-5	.	CASSFLGAGQPQHF	TGTGCCAGCAGTTTTCTGGGGGCTGGTCAGCCCCAGCATTTT
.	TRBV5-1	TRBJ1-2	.	CASRFTTDANYGYTF	TGCGCCAGCAGGTTCACCACAGACGCTAACTATGGCTACACCTTC
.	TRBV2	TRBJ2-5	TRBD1	CASSNGQGVETQYF	TGTGCCAGCAGTAACGGACAGGGGGTAGAGACCCAGTACTTC
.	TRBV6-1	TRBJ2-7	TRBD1	CASSAHRRDRSYEQYF	TGTGCCAGCAGTGCTCACCGTCGGGACAGAAGCTACGAGCAGTACTTC
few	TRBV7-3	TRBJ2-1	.	CASSPQGGGVAYNEQFF	TGTGCCAGCAGCCCCCAAGGGGGCGGGGTAGCCTACAATGAGCAGTTCTTC
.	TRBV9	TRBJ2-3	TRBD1	CASSTGQGMADTQYF	TGTGCCAGCTCCACCGGACAGGGGATGGCAGATACGCAGTATTTT
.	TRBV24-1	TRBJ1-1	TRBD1	CATSDATGERSEAFF	TGTGCCACCAGTGATGCGACAGGGGAAAGGTCTGAAGCTTTCTTT
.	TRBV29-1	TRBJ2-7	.	CSVGRAYEQYF	TGCAGCGTTGGCAGGGCCTACGAGCAGTACTTC
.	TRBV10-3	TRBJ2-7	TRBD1	CAISLPGQEAYEQYF	TGTGCCATCAGTTTACCGGGACAGGAGGCCTACGAGCAGTACTTC
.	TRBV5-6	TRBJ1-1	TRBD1	CASSLVRTGFDTEAFF	TGTGCCAGCAGCTTGGTCCGGACAGGGTTTGACACTGAAGCTTTCTTT
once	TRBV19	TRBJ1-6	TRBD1	CASSMLGQSNSPLHF	TGTGCCAGTAGTATGCTGGGACAGTCTAATTCACCCCTCCACTTT
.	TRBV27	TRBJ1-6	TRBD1	CASSFWGQGDSPLHF	TGTGCCAGCAGTTTTTGGGGACAGGGTGATTCACCCCTCCACTTT
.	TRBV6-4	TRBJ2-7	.	CASSPEAGKAYEQYF	TGTGCCAGCAGTCCCGAGGCGGGGAAAGCCTACGAGCAGTACTTC
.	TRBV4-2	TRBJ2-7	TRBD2	CASSQDLGGGVGEQYF	TGTGCCAGCAGCCAAGATCTTGGCGGGGGTGTGGGTGAGCAGTACTTC
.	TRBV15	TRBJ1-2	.	CATSREHRAINYGYTF	TGTGCCACCAGCAGAGAACACAGGGCCATTAACTATGGCTACACCTTC
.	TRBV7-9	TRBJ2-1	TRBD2	CASSLATSGGNEQFF	TGTGCCAGCAGCTTAGCGACTAGCGGGGGTAATGAGCAGTTCTTC
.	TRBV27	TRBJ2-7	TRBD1	CASSRDRGPYEQYF	TGTGCCAGCAGCAGGGACAGGGGGCCCTACGAGCAGTACTTC
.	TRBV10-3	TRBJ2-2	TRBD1	CAIKETGKNTGELFF	TGTGCCATCAAGGAGACAGGGAAGAACACCGGGGAGCTGTTTTTT
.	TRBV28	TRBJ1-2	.	CASSPSHYGYTF	TGTGCCAGCAGCCCTAGCCACTATGGCTACACCTTC
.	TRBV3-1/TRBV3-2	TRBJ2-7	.	CASSRRGGASEQYF	TGTGCCAGCAGCAGAAGAGGGGGGGCCTCCGAGCAGTACTTC
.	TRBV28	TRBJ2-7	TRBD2	CASSSPGLSRGEQYF	TGTGCCAGCAGTTCACCGGGACTATCGAGGGGCGAGCAGTACTTC
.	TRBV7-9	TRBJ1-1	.	CASSDAGTEAFF	TGTGCCAGCAGCGATGCAGGGACTGAAGCTTTCTTT
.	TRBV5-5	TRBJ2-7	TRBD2	CASRPTIAGGLYEQYF	TGTGCCAGCAGGCCGACGATAGCGGGGGGGCTCTACGAGCAGTACTTC
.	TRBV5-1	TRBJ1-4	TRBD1	CASSAEGQGYEKLFF	TGCGCCAGCAGCGCGGAGGGACAGGGTTACGAAAAACTGTTTTTT
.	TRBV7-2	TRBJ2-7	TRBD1	CASSSNRGLYEQYF	TGTGCCAGCAGCTCGAACAGGGGGCTGTACGAGCAGTACTTC
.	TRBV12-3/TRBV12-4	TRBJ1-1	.	CASSTGLEAFF	TGTGCCAGCAGTACAGGTCTTGAAGCTTTCTTT
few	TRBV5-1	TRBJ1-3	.	CASSLAPGNTIYF	TGCGCCAGCAGCTTGGCCCCGGGAAACACCATATATTTT
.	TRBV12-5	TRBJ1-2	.	CASGLVSGTGGYGYTF	TGTGCTAGTGGTTTGGTTTCAGGGACTGGCGGCTATGGCTACACCTTC
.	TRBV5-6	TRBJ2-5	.	CASSLSSGETQYF	TGTGCCAGCAGCTTGTCCTCGGGGGAGACCCAGTACTTC
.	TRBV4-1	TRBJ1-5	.	CASSQVGKQGNQPQHF	TGCGCCAGCAGCCAAGTTGGTAAACAGGGAAATCAGCCCCAGCATTTT
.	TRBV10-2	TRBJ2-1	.	CASSDRGTYNEQFF	TGCGCCAGCAGTGATAGGGGGACCTACAATGAGCAGTTCTTC
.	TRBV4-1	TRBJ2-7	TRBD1	CASSQDLRQGILYEQYF	TGCGCCAGCAGCCAAGATTTAAGACAGGGAATCCTCTACGAGCAGTACTTC
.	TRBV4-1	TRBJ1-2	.	CASSHAKQGSRGYTF	TGCGCCAGCAGCCATGCAAAACAGGGAAGTCGGGGCTACACCTTC
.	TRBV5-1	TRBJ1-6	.	CASSSTGSSYNSPLHF	TGCGCCAGCAGCTCGACAGGAAGCTCCTATAATTCACCCCTCCACTTT
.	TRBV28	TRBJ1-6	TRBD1	CASSLWGTGSSYNSPLHF	TGTGCCAGCAGTTTATGGGGGACAGGGAGCTCCTATAATTCACCCCTCCACTTT
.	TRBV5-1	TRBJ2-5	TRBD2	CASSMTSGGEETQYF	TGCGCCAGCAGTATGACTAGCGGGGGGGAAGAGACCCAGTACTTC
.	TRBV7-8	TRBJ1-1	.	CASSSPKTGYHHAFF	TGTGCCAGCAGCTCCCCTAAAACAGGGTACCACCACGCTTTCTTT
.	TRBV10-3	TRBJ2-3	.	CAISAGVETDTQYF	TGTGCCATCAGTGCAGGGGTTGAGACAGATACGCAGTATTTT
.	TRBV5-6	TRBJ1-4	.	CASSLAGDEKLFF	TGTGCCAGCAGCTTGGCAGGGGATGAAAAACTGTTTTTT
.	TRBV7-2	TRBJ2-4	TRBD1	CASSPGQGKNIQYF	TGTGCCAGCAGCCCGGGACAGGGTAAAAACATTCAGTACTTC
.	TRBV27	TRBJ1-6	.	CASSLFTDNSPLHF	TGTGCCAGCAGTTTATTCACGGATAATTCACCCCTCCACTTT